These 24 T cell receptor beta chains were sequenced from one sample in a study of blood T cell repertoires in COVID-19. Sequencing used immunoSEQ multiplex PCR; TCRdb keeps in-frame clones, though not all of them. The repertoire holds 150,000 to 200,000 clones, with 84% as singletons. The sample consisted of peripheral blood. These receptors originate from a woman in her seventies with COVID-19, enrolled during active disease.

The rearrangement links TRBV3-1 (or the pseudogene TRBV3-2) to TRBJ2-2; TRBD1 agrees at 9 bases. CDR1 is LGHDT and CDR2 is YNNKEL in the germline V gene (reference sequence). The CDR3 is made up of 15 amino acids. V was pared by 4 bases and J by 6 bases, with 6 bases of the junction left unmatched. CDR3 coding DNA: TGTGCCAGCAGCCTGGGGACAGGGAGCGCCGGGGAGCTGTTTTTT. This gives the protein CASSLGTGSAGELFF.

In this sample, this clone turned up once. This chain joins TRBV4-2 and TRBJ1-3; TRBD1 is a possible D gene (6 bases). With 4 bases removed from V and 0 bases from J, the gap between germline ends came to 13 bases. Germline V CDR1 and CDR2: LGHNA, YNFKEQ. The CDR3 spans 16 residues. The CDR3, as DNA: TGTGCCAGCAGCCCCCAGACAGGCAACTCTGGAAACACCATATATTTT. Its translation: CASSPQTGNSGNTIYF.

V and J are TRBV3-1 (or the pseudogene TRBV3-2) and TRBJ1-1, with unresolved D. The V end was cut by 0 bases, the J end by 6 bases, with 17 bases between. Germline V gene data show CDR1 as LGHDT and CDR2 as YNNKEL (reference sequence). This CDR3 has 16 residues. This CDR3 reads CASSQDPSRRRSEAFF. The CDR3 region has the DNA TGTGCCAGCAGCCAAGATCCATCAAGACGGAGATCTGAAGCTTTCTTT.

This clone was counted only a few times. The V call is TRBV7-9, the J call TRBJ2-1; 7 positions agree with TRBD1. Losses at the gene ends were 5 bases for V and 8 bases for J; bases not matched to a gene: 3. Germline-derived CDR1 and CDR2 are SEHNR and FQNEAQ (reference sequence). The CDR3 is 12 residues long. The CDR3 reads CASSQQGYEQFF. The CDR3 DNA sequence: TGTGCCAGCAGCCAACAGGGGTATGAGCAGTTCTTC.

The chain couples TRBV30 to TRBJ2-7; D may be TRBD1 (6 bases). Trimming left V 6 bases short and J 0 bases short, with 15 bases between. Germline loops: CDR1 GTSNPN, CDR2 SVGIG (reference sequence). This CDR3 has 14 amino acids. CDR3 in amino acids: CACITGKFSYEQYF. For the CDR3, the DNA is TGTGCCTGTATTACAGGGAAGTTCTCCTACGAGCAGTACTTC. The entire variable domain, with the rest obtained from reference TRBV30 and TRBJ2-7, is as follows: SQTIHQWPATLVQPVGSPLSLECTVEGTSNPNLYWYRQAAGRGLQLLFYSVGIGQISSEVPQNLSASRPQDRQFILSSKKLLLSDSGFYLCACITGKFSYEQYFGPGTRLTVT.

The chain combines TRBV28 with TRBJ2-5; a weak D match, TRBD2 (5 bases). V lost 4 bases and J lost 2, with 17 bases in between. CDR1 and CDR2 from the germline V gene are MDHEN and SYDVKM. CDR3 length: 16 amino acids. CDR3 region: CASSSHGEPRQETQYF. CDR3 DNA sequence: TGTGCCAGCAGTTCCCATGGGGAGCCTAGACAAGAGACCCAGTACTTC.

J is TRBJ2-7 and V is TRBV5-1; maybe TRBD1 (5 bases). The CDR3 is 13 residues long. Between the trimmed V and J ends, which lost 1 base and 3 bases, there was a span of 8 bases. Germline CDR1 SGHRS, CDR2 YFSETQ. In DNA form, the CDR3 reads TGCGCCAGCAGCTTGCGTCAGGGCTACGAGCAGTACTTC. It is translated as CASSLRQGYEQYF.

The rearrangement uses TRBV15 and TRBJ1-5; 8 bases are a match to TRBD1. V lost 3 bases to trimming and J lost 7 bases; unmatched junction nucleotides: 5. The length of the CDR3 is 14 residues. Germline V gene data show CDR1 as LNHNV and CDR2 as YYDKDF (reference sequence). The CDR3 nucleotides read TGTGCCACCAGCAGTTTCAGGGACAGGCAGCCCCAGCATTTT. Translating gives CATSSFRDRQPQHF.

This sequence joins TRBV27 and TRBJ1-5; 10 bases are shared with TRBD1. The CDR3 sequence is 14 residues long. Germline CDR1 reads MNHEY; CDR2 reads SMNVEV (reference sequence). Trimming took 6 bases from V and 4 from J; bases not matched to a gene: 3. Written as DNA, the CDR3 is TGTGCCAGCAGGACAGGGGGCCCGAATCAGCCCCAGCATTTT. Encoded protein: CASRTGGPNQPQHF.

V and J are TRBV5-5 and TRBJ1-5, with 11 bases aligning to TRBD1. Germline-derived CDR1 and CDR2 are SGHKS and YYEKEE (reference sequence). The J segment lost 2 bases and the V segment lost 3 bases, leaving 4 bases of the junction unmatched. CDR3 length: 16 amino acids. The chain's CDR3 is CASSSGQGVGNQPQHF. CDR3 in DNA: TGTGCCAGCAGCTCGGGACAGGGGGTTGGCAATCAGCCCCAGCATTTT.

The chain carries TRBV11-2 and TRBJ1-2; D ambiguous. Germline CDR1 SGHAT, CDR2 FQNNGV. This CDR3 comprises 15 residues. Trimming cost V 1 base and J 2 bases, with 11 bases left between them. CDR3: CASSLATTQNYGYTF. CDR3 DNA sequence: TGTGCCAGCAGCTTAGCGACAACTCAAAACTATGGCTACACCTTC.

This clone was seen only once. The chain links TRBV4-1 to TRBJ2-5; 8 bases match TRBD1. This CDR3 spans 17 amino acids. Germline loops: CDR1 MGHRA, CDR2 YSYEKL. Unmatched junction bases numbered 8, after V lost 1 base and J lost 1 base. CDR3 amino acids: CASSQVRDRYSQETQYF. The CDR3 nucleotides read TGCGCCAGCAGCCAAGTCCGGGACAGGTACTCCCAAGAGACCCAGTACTTC.

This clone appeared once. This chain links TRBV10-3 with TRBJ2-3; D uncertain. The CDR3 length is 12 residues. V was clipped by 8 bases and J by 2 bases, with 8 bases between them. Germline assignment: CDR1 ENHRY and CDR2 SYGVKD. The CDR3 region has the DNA TGTGCCATCGGCAGATTCACAGATACGCAGTATTTT. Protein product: CAIGRFTDTQYF.

CDR3 bases: TGTGCCAGCAGCCCGGGAGGCGGCAGCCAGCCCCAGCATTTT. Amino acids: CASSPGGGSQPQHF. J is TRBJ1-5 and V is TRBV7-9; D gene uncertain. Between the trimmed V and J ends, which lost 5 bases and 7 bases, there was a span of 15 bases. From germline, CDR1 is SEHNR and CDR2 FQNEAQ (reference sequence). This CDR3 comprises 14 residues.

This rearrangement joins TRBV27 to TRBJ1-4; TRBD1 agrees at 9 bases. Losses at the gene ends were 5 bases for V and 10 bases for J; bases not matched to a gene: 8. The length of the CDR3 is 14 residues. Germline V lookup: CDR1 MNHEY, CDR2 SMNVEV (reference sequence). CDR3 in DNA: TGTGCCAGCAGTCCCAACCGACAGGGGGTAAAACTGTTTTTT. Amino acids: CASSPNRQGVKLFF.

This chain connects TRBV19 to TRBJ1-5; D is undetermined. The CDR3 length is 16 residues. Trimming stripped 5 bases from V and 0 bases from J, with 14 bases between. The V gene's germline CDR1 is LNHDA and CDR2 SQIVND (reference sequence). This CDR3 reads CASSPLMVGSNQPQHF. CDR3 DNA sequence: TGTGCCAGTAGTCCACTAATGGTGGGTAGCAATCAGCCCCAGCATTTT.

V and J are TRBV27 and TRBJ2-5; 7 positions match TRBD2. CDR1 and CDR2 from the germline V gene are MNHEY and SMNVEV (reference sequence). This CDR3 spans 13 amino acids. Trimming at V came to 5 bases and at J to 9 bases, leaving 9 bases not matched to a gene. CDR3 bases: TGTGCCAGCAGTCTACGGCCCCGGGGGGCCCAGTACTTC. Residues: CASSLRPRGAQYF.

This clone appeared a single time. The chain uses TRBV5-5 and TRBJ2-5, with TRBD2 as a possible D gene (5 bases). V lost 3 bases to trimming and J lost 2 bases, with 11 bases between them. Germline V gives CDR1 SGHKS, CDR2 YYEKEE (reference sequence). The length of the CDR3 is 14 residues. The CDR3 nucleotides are TGTGCCAGCAGCTCGGGGATGGAACAAGAGACCCAGTACTTC. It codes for CASSSGMEQETQYF.

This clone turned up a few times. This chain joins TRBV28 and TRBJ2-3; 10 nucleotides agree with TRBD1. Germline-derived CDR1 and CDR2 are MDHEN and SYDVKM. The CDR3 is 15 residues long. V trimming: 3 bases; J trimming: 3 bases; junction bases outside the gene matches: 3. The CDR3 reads CASSFQGQGTDTQYF. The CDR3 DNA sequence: TGTGCCAGCAGTTTTCAGGGACAGGGGACAGATACGCAGTATTTT. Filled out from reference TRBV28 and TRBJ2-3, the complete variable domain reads DVKVTQSSRYLVKRTGEKVFLECVQDMDHENMFWYRQDPGLGLRLIYFSYDVKMKEKGDIPEGYSVSREKKERFSLILESASTNQTSMYLCASSFQGQGTDTQYFGPGTRLTVL.

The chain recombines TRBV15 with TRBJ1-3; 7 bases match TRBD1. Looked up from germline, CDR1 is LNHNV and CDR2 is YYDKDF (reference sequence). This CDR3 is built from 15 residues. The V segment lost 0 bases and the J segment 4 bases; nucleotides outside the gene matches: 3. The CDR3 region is CATSRDTGDGNTIYF. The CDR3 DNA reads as TGTGCCACCAGCAGAGATACAGGGGACGGAAACACCATATATTTT.

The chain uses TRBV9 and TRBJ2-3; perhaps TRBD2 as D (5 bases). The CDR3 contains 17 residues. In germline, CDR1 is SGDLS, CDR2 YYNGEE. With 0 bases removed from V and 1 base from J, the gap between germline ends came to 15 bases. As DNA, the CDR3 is TGTGCCAGCAGCGTAGACGAGGCGGGCCGGGGCACAGATACGCAGTATTTT. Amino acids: CASSVDEAGRGTDTQYF. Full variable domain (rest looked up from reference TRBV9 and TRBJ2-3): DSGVTQTPKHLITATGQRVTLRCSPRSGDLSVYWYQQSLDQGLQFLIQYYNGEERAKGNILERFSAQQFPDLHSELNLSSLELGDSALYFCASSVDEAGRGTDTQYFGPGTRLTVL.

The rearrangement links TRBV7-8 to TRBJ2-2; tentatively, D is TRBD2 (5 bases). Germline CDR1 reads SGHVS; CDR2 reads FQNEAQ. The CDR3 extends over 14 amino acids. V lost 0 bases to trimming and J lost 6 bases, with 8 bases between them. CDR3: CASSLALRAGELFF. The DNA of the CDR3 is TGTGCCAGCAGCTTAGCTTTGAGGGCCGGGGAGCTGTTTTTT.

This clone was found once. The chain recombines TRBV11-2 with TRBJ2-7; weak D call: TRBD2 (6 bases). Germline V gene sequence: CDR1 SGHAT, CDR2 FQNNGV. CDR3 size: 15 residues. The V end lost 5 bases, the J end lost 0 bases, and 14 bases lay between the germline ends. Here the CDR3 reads CASSPSGTDSYEQYF. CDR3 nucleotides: TGTGCCAGCAGCCCGTCCGGGACTGACTCCTACGAGCAGTACTTC.

CDR3 in DNA: TGCAGCGCTGGAGACAGGGGGGAAGAGGGGTACGAGCAGTACTTC. Residues: CSAGDRGEEGYEQYF. The rearrangement links TRBV29-1 to TRBJ2-7; 9 nucleotides agree with TRBD1. The V gene end was trimmed by 7 bases and the J gene end by 4 bases; junction bases not matched to a gene: 14. Germline V gives CDR1 SQVTM, CDR2 ANQGSEA. The CDR3 spans 15 residues.